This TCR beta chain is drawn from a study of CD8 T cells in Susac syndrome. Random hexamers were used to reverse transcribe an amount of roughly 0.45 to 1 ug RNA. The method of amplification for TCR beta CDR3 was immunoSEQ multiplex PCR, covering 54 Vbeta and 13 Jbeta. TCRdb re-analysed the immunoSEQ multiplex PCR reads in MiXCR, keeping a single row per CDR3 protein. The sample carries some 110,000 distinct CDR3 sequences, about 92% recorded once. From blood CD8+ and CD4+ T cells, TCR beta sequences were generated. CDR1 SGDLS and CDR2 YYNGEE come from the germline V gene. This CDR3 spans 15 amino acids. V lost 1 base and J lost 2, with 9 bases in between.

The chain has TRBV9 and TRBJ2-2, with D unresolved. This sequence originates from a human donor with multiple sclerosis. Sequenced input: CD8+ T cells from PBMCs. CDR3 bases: TGTGCCAGCAGCGTAAAAGGTCAAAACACCGGGGAGCTGTTTTTT. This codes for CASSVKGQNTGELFF.